The entry that follows covers one T cell receptor beta chain sequence. The method was immunoSEQ multiplex PCR; TCRdb's version includes in-frame clones alone and lacks a portion of them. The data show some 130,000 clones, 85% to 90% seen once. The data were taken from a study of cytomegalovirus exposure and HLA in healthy donors. CDR3 length: 15 residues. The J segment lost 6 bases and the V segment lost 3 bases, leaving 9 bases of the junction unmatched. Per germline, CDR1 SEHNR and CDR2 FQNEAQ (reference sequence). The sample consisted of PBMCs. This sequence originates from a woman between 18 and 29 years old in good health and CMV-seronegative. V usage is TRBV7-9 and J usage is TRBJ1-2; 8 nucleotides line up with TRBD1. CDR3 protein: CASSLGDRPPHGYTF. The CDR3 DNA reads TGTGCCAGCAGCTTGGGGGACAGGCCCCCTCATGGCTACACCTTC.